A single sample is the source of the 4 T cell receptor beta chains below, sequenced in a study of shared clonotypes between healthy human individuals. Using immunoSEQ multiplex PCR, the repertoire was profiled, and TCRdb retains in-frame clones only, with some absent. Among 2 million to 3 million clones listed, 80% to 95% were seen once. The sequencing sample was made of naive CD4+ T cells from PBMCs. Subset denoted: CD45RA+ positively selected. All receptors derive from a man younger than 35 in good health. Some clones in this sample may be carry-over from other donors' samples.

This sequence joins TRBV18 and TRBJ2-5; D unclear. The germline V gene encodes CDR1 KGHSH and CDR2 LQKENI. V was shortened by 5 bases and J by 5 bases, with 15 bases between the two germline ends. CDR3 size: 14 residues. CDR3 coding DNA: TGTGCCAGCTCATTTGCGGTGAACCCCGAGACCCAGTACTTC. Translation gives CASSFAVNPETQYF.

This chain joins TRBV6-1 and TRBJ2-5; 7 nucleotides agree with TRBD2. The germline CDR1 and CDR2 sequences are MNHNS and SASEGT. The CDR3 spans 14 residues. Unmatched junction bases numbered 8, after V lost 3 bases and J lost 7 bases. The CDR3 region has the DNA TGTGCCAGCAGTGACGGAGCGGGGAGGGTGACCCAGTACTTC. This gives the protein CASSDGAGRVTQYF.

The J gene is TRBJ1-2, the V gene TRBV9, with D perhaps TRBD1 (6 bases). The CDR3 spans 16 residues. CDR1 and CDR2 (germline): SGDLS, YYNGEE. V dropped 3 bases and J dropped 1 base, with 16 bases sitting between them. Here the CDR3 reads CASSAFVGGHNYGYTF. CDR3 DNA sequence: TGTGCCAGCAGCGCCTTCGTCGGGGGACATAACTATGGCTACACCTTC.

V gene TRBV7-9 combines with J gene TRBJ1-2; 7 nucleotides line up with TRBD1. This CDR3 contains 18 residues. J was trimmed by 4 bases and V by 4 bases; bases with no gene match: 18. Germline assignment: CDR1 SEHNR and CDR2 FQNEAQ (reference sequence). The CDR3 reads CASSSFRLTGHNLYGYTF. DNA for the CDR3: TGTGCCAGCAGCTCCTTCCGTTTGACAGGGCATAACCTCTATGGCTACACCTTC.